This T cell receptor (beta chain) stems from a study of blood T cell repertoires in COVID-19. Study information: Researchers got acute and convalescent COVID-19 samples from the United States, Italy and Spain. In each case, the material was cDNA or gDNA derived from T cells, B-cell-depleted T cells, or PBMCs.

Methods used by the authors: Nucleated cell counts were estimated from reference gene primer amplification. Measured with immunoSEQ multiplex PCR; TCRdb has only the in-frame clones, and not every one. That table is the source of V, J and clone size, and D and trimming were worked out from the DNA. This sample yields tens of thousands of clones, of which roughly four fifths are seen a single time; around 4.1% belongs to the top ten. This CDR3 has 17 amino acids. Germline assignment: CDR1 SGHTA and CDR2 FQGNSA. V was pared by 5 bases and J by 2 bases, with 11 bases of the junction left unmatched. The chain links TRBV7-2 to TRBJ1-5, with TRBD1 matching 8 bases. The specimen was peripheral blood. The TCR comes from a woman in her fifties or sixties with acute or convalescent COVID-19. CDR3 sequence reads: CASSTSLGQGGNQPQHF. Here the CDR3 DNA reads TGTGCCAGCAGCACCTCCCTAGGACAGGGTGGCAATCAGCCCCAGCATTTT.